What follows are 28 T cell receptor beta chains derived from one specimen sequenced in a study of shared clonotypes between healthy human individuals. Sequencing used immunoSEQ multiplex PCR; TCRdb keeps in-frame clones, though not all of them. This table has some 2 million clones, roughly 96% appearing once. The source material was naive CD4+ T cells sorted from blood. Regarding subset: CD45RA+ positively selected. The receptors were gathered from a young man in good health.

The table lists this clone with a count of one. The V gene is TRBV21-1, the J gene TRBJ2-7; the table's D call, TRBD1, has no DNA check behind it. TRBV21-1 is flagged as a pseudogene. This CDR3 spans 15 amino acids. In DNA, the CDR3 is TGTGCCAGCAGCAAATCGATAACAGGGGTCGGAGAGCAGTACTTC. Translated: CASSKSITGVGEQYF.

The V call is TRBV6-1, the J call TRBJ2-1; 9 positions match TRBD2. The V gene end was trimmed by 2 bases and the J gene end by 8 bases; junction bases not matched to a gene: 13. The CDR3 spans 17 residues. From germline, CDR1 is MNHNS and CDR2 SASEGT. The CDR3 is CASSENSGGPLWDEQFF. The DNA for the CDR3 is TGTGCCAGCAGTGAAAATAGCGGGGGCCCCCTCTGGGATGAGCAGTTCTTC.

V gene TRBV6-6 combines with J gene TRBJ2-7; 9 nucleotides line up with TRBD2. The germline gives CDR1 MNHNY, CDR2 SVGAGI (reference sequence). The CDR3 consists of 16 residues. Trimming removed 0 bases from V and 4 bases from J; junction bases left unmatched: 7. As DNA, the CDR3 is TGTGCCAGCAGTTACTCAGCTCTAGCGGGGCAATACGAGCAGTACTTC. Its translation is CASSYSALAGQYEQYF.

The chain couples TRBV25-1 to TRBJ2-2, with a weak D call TRBD1 (5 bases). The CDR3 runs 14 residues. V gave up 5 bases and J gave up 1 base, with 8 bases separating them. Germline-derived CDR1 and CDR2 are MGHDK and SYGVNS. The CDR3 spells CASSTQGNTGELFF. The CDR3 DNA reads TGTGCCAGCAGTACTCAGGGGAACACCGGGGAGCTGTTTTTT.

The CDR3 nucleotides read TGTGCCAGCAGTGTATTTTGGAGCACTGAAGCTTTCTTT. It codes for CASSVFWSTEAFF. J is TRBJ1-1 and V is TRBV6-1; no firm D call. Trimming took 4 bases from V and 4 from J, leaving 10 bases between them. This CDR3 contains 13 residues. The germline CDR1 and CDR2 sequences are MNHNS and SASEGT.

The chain recombines TRBV5-6 with TRBJ2-7; 8 nucleotides line up with TRBD1. The CDR3 contains 14 residues. The V gene end was trimmed by 4 bases and the J gene end by 4 bases; junction bases not matched to a gene: 7. CDR1 SGHDT and CDR2 YYEEEE come from the germline V gene. DNA of the CDR3: TGTGCCAGCAGCGACCGGACAGGGTATTACGAGCAGTACTTC. As protein: CASSDRTGYYEQYF.

V is TRBV7-9 and J is TRBJ2-1, with D possibly matching TRBD2 (7 bases). Germline V gives CDR1 SEHNR, CDR2 FQNEAQ (reference sequence). The CDR3 loop spans 15 amino acids. Trimming pared 10 bases from V and 3 bases from J, leaving 19 bases between. CDR3 nucleotides: TGTGCCATCGCGGCCCTGGGGGGGCTCTACAATGAGCAGTTCTTC. It specifies CAIAALGGLYNEQFF.

The chain employs TRBV28 and TRBJ1-2; the match to TRBD1 covers 7 bases. Germline CDR1 and CDR2: MDHEN and SYDVKM. Trimming at V came to 8 bases and at J to 6 bases, leaving 15 bases not matched to a gene. The CDR3 sequence is 15 residues long. The CDR3 is CASSRKPRQGHGYTF. The CDR3 DNA reads TGTGCCAGCTCGAGAAAACCGAGACAGGGCCATGGCTACACCTTC.

This chain links TRBV7-9 with TRBJ2-5; a possible D gene is TRBD1 (6 bases). Trimming pared 1 base from V and 5 bases from J, leaving 11 bases between. CDR1 and CDR2 from the germline V gene are SEHNR and FQNEAQ (reference sequence). The CDR3 spans 14 residues. This CDR3 reads CASSLVSGEETQYF. CDR3 nucleotides: TGTGCCAGCAGCTTAGTTTCAGGGGAGGAGACCCAGTACTTC.

The V gene is TRBV6-1, the J gene TRBJ2-6, with TRBD1 matching 7 bases. CDR1 is MNHNS, CDR2 SASEGT, per germline. This CDR3 comprises 20 residues. J gave up 0 bases and V 2 bases, and 13 bases lay outside the gene matches. The CDR3, as DNA: TGTGCCAGCAGTGAACCTCCCGCCGGGACAGTCGTCTCTGGGGCCAACGTCCTGACTTTC. The encoded protein is CASSEPPAGTVVSGANVLTF.

This clone came up once. V gene TRBV4-3 combines with J gene TRBJ1-1; TRBD1 matches at 7 bases. After removal of 3 bases from V and 4 bases from J, the junction contained 8 bases not matched to a gene. The germline gives CDR1 LGHNA, CDR2 YSLEER. The CDR3 extends over 15 amino acids. For the CDR3, the DNA is TGCGCCAGCAGCCATTACGACAGGGACAGCACTGAAGCTTTCTTT. Its translation is CASSHYDRDSTEAFF.

The J gene is TRBJ2-2, the V gene TRBV7-3, with 7 bases aligning to TRBD1. V was clipped by 5 bases and J by 1 base; unmatched bases: 4. The CDR3 spans 15 residues. Germline-derived CDR1 and CDR2 are SGHTA and FQGTGA. In DNA form, the CDR3 reads TGTGCCAGCAGCCCCTGGACAGGGAACACCGGGGAGCTGTTTTTT. Residues: CASSPWTGNTGELFF.

J is TRBJ1-5 and V is TRBV19; 8 positions match TRBD1. Unmatched junction bases numbered 10, after V lost 11 bases and J lost 7 bases. The CDR3 covers 13 residues. Germline-derived CDR1 and CDR2 are LNHDA and SQIVND (reference sequence). Here the CDR3 DNA reads TGTGCCGGCCAACAGGGGGTCGGACAGCCCCAGCATTTT. Protein sequence: CAGQQGVGQPQHF.

This chain connects TRBV11-2 to TRBJ1-1; D not certain. The germline V and J ends were trimmed by 5 bases and 5 bases, with 18 bases remaining between them. Germline V gene lookup returns CDR1 SGHAT and CDR2 FQNNGV. CDR3 length: 15 amino acids. CDR3 in amino acids: CASSRNVRSGTEAFF. The CDR3 bases are TGTGCCAGCAGCCGCAACGTTCGGAGTGGTACTGAAGCTTTCTTT.

This clone was detected once. The chain has TRBV27 and TRBJ1-6, with TRBD1 as a possible D gene (5 bases). CDR3 length: 17 amino acids. Trimming removed 5 bases from V and 6 bases from J, with 20 bases in between. Germline-derived CDR1 and CDR2 are MNHEY and SMNVEV (reference sequence). CDR3: CASSTNLRRGGNSPLHF. The CDR3 DNA sequence: TGTGCCAGCAGTACCAATTTGAGGAGGGGAGGTAATTCACCCCTCCACTTT.

The chain employs TRBV6-5 and TRBJ1-4; unclear D gene. CDR3 length: 13 amino acids. Trimming pared 5 bases from V and 0 bases from J, leaving 4 bases between. Germline lookup yields CDR1 MNHEY and CDR2 SVGAGI. This chain's CDR3 is CASSPSTNEKLFF. CDR3 nucleotide sequence: TGTGCCAGCAGTCCCTCAACTAATGAAAAACTGTTTTTT.

The chain couples TRBV10-3 to TRBJ1-3; 12 nucleotides agree with TRBD1. Per the germline V gene, CDR1 is ENHRY and CDR2 is SYGVKD. The length of the CDR3 is 16 residues. After removal of 6 bases from V and 4 bases from J, the junction contained 7 bases not matched to a gene. The CDR3 loop is CAIRGTGGALGNTIYF. CDR3 bases: TGTGCCATCAGGGGGACAGGGGGCGCATTAGGAAACACCATATATTTT.

The rearrangement uses TRBV9 and TRBJ2-7; TRBD2 matches 9 bases. Trimming at V came to 4 bases and at J to 5 bases, leaving 7 bases not matched to a gene. Looked up from germline, CDR1 is SGDLS and CDR2 is YYNGEE. The CDR3 consists of 14 residues. CDR3 loop: CASSPRPSGNEQYF. The CDR3 DNA is TGTGCCAGCAGCCCAAGGCCTAGCGGGAACGAGCAGTACTTC.

In regard to this clone: Its ends do not fully match the called genes, so a read error is possible. V is TRBV4-1 and J is TRBJ1-1, with D maybe TRBD1 (5 bases). The CDR3 loop spans 15 amino acids. Germline-derived CDR1 and CDR2 are MGHRA and YSYEKL. This CDR3 is CVSSQGQEGWTEAFF. Written as DNA, the CDR3 is TGCGTCAGCAGCCAAGGTCAAGAGGGGTGGACTGAAGCTTTCTTT.

The chain is built from TRBV7-2 and TRBJ2-2; D gene uncertain. The CDR3 loop spans 16 amino acids. Trimming took 5 bases from V and 1 from J, leaving 14 bases between them. In germline, CDR1 is SGHTA, CDR2 FQGNSA. As DNA, the CDR3 is TGTGCCAGCAGCCTATACGGTAGTAGGAACACCGGGGAGCTGTTTTTT. It specifies CASSLYGSRNTGELFF.

V usage is TRBV5-4 and J usage is TRBJ1-4; tentative D call: TRBD1 (5 bases). CDR1 is SGHNT, CDR2 YYREEE, per germline (reference sequence). The CDR3 extends over 14 amino acids. V was pared by 0 bases and J by 5 bases, with 8 bases between. As DNA, the CDR3 is TGTGCCAGCAGCTTGGAGGGACGGAATGAAAAACTGTTTTTT. Protein: CASSLEGRNEKLFF.

The chain combines TRBV7-6 with TRBJ2-7; no clear D gene. The V end was cut by 2 bases, the J end by 2 bases, with 10 bases between. The CDR3 sequence is 14 residues long. Germline V gene sequence: CDR1 SGHVS, CDR2 FNYEAQ. The CDR3 loop is CASSLLGKAYEQYF. DNA of the CDR3: TGTGCCAGCAGCTTACTAGGGAAGGCCTACGAGCAGTACTTC.

This chain uses TRBV5-8 with TRBJ2-5; 7 nucleotides agree with TRBD1. The germline V gene encodes CDR1 SGHTS and CDR2 YDEGEE. This CDR3 spans 16 amino acids. Losses at the gene ends were 0 bases for V and 5 bases for J; bases not matched to a gene: 10. In DNA form, the CDR3 reads TGTGCCAGCAGCTTGGAGGGCAGGGGGAGCCAGGAGACCCAGTACTTC. Translation gives CASSLEGRGSQETQYF.

The J gene is TRBJ1-4, the V gene TRBV4-2; possible D gene TRBD1, 6 bases. Germline V gene lookup returns CDR1 LGHNA and CDR2 YNFKEQ. Trimming stripped 3 bases from V and 6 bases from J, with 14 bases between. This CDR3 has 15 residues. CDR3 protein: CASSQQQGIDEKLFF. In nucleotides, the CDR3 is TGTGCCAGCAGCCAGCAACAGGGTATAGATGAAAAACTGTTTTTT.

The chain has TRBV6-1 and TRBJ2-7, with 11 bases that match TRBD2. The germline V gene has CDR1 MNHNS and CDR2 SASEGT. V dropped 3 bases and J dropped 0; count of bases not matched to a gene: 7. The CDR3 totals 17 residues. CDR3 in amino acids: CASSEASGRKSSYEQYF. Here the CDR3 DNA reads TGTGCCAGCAGTGAGGCTAGCGGGAGGAAAAGCTCCTACGAGCAGTACTTC.

On this clone: The junction departs from germline at one end; a sequencing error may be responsible. The chain combines TRBV4-3 with TRBJ1-2; D is ambiguous. The CDR3 covers 12 residues. CDR1 is LGHNA and CDR2 is YSLEER in the germline V gene. The CDR3 region is CASSQDLGTPAF. The CDR3 region has the DNA TGCGCCAGCAGCCAAGATCTAGGAACGCCCGCCTTC.

The CDR3 region is CASRINMNTEAFF. The CDR3, as DNA: TGTGCCAGCAGAATAAACATGAACACTGAAGCTTTCTTT. The chain uses TRBV6-5 and TRBJ1-1; no clear D gene. The V end was cut by 6 bases, the J end by 0 bases, with 8 bases between. The germline V gene has CDR1 MNHEY and CDR2 SVGAGI. The CDR3 is made up of 13 amino acids.

The genes are TRBV4-2 and TRBJ2-2; no clear D. V lost 4 bases and J lost 3, with 12 bases in between. The germline gives CDR1 LGHNA, CDR2 YNFKEQ. The CDR3 loop spans 15 amino acids. The CDR3 protein is CASSPEDSDTGELFF. CDR3 nucleotides: TGTGCCAGCAGCCCAGAAGACTCCGACACCGGGGAGCTGTTTTTT.